What follows is one TCR beta chain and its context. V lost 1 base, J lost 5 bases, and 3 bases lay in between. Germline-derived CDR1 and CDR2 are LNHNV and YYDKDF (reference sequence). The CDR3 sequence is 12 residues long. This entry comes from a study of blood T cell repertoires in COVID-19. Study-wide context: T cells, B-cell-depleted T cells, or PBMCs supplied cDNA or gDNA.

Original handling: Using reference gene primer amplification, nucleated cell counts were estimated. Clones were read by immunoSEQ multiplex PCR, and TCRdb kept only the in-frame ones, dropping some. V, J and clone size are those of that table, while D and trimming were read from the DNA. The sample contains tens of thousands of clones, around 80% of which appear only once. The V call is TRBV15, the J call TRBJ2-1; no clear D gene. The receptor was isolated from a man at least 80 years old with active or convalescent COVID-19. The sample was peripheral blood. For the CDR3, the DNA is TGTGCCACCAGCAGAGTTAACAATGAGCAGTTCTTC. Amino acids: CATSRVNNEQFF. The full variable domain, its missing parts supplied by reference TRBV15 and TRBJ2-1, is DAMVIQNPRYQVTQFGKPVTLSCSQTLNHNVMYWYQQKSSQAPKLLFHYYDKDFNNEADTPDNFQSRRPNTSFCFLDIRSPGLGDTAMYLCATSRVNNEQFFGPGTRLTVL.